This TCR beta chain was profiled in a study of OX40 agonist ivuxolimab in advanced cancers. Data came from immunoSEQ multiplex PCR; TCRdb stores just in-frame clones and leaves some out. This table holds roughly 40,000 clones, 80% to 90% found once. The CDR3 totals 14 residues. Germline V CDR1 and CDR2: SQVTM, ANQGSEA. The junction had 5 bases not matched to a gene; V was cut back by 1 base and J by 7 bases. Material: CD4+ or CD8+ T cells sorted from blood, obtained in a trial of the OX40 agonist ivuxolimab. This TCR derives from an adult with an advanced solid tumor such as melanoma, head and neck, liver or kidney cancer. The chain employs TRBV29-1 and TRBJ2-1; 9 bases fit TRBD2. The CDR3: CSVEAAGGRNEQFF. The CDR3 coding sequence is TGCAGCGTTGAAGCAGCGGGAGGTAGAAATGAGCAGTTCTTC.